This T cell receptor (beta chain) is from a study of cytomegalovirus exposure and HLA in healthy donors. Both 60 Vbeta primers and 13 Jbeta primers went into the PCR. Clones were read by immunoSEQ multiplex PCR, and TCRdb kept only the in-frame ones, dropping some. The sample's table shows fewer than 130,000 clones. CDR1 KGHSH and CDR2 LQKENI come from the germline V gene. The CDR3 totals 15 residues. V lost 4 bases and J 6 bases, leaving 19 bases between the germline ends. The genes are TRBV18 and TRBJ2-7, with D perhaps TRBD2 (6 bases). This clonotype originated in a man in his fifties in good health and CMV-seronegative. The specimen was PBMCs. This CDR3 is CASSLGGAEGFEQYF. The DNA for the CDR3 is TGTGCCAGCTCACTAGGCGGGGCAGAGGGGTTCGAGCAGTACTTC. Combining the CDR3 with reference TRBV18 and TRBJ2-7 gives the whole variable domain NAGVMQNPRHLVRRRGQEARLRCSPMKGHSHVYWYRQLPEEGLKFMVYLQKENIIDESGMPKERFSAEFPKEGPSILRIQQVVRGDSAAYFCASSLGGAEGFEQYFGPGTRLTVT.